The next 21 T cell receptor beta chains were all read from a single sample in a study of CD8 T cells in Susac syndrome. Random hexamers served to reverse transcribe about 0.5 to 1 ug RNA. TCRdb ran MiXCR on the immunoSEQ multiplex PCR reads and lists one entry per CDR3 protein. The profile shows about 60,000 distinct CDR3 sequences, approximately 94% of them singletons. The material sequenced was CD8+ T cells from PBMCs. These receptor sequences come from a human donor with multiple sclerosis.

This chain links TRBV20-1 with TRBJ1-2; no definite D call. V was pared by 0 bases and J by 8 bases, with 13 bases between. The CDR3 covers 13 residues. The germline CDR1 and CDR2 sequences are DFQATT and SNEGSKA (reference sequence). DNA of the CDR3: TGCAGTGCTAGAGATGGTTCCGGTCTGGGCTACACCTTC. This codes for CSARDGSGLGYTF.

The rearrangement links TRBV28 to TRBJ2-3, with 9 bases fitting TRBD1. The J segment lost 2 bases and the V segment lost 4 bases, leaving 7 bases of the junction unmatched. This CDR3 is built from 16 residues. The germline V gene has CDR1 MDHEN and CDR2 SYDVKM. The CDR3 loop reads CASSSRQGGYTDTQYF. The CDR3 DNA sequence: TGTGCCAGCAGTTCTCGACAGGGGGGGTACACAGATACGCAGTATTTT.

This chain joins TRBV4-3 and TRBJ2-2; TRBD2 matches 8 bases. The CDR3 length is 14 residues. V gave up 7 bases and J gave up 7 bases; unmatched junction bases: 8. Germline CDR1 is LGHNA and CDR2 is YSLEER. The CDR3, as DNA: TGCGCCAGCACCCCGCGGGGGGACGTCGGGGAGCTGTTTTTT. This gives the protein CASTPRGDVGELFF.

The chain has TRBV19 and TRBJ2-1; 11 bases match TRBD2. The CDR3 contains 14 residues. Per germline, CDR1 LNHDA and CDR2 SQIVND (reference sequence). Trimming cost V 3 bases and J 6 bases; bases outside gene matches: 1. The CDR3 sequence is CASSISGRGNEQFF. The DNA of the CDR3 is TGTGCCAGTAGTATTAGCGGGAGGGGCAATGAGCAGTTCTTC.

The chain couples TRBV6-4 to TRBJ2-2, with 12 bases identical to TRBD2. The germline gives CDR1 MRHNA, CDR2 SNTAGT. The CDR3 has 15 residues. J lost 5 bases, V lost 4 bases, and 2 bases had no gene match. The CDR3 DNA follows: TGTGCCAGCAGTGTGACTAGCGGGAGTACCGGGGAGCTGTTTTTT. This translates into CASSVTSGSTGELFF.

This chain connects TRBV23-1 to TRBJ1-2, with a possible D match to TRBD1 (6 bases). TRBV23-1 is assigned to the ORF class and has an uncertain function. The V and J ends lost 2 bases and 1 base respectively, with 14 bases between them. CDR3 length: 16 residues. The CDR3 bases are TGCGCCAGCAGTCAAGGTGCAGGGGAAGTTAACTATGGCTACACCTTC. Translating gives CASSQGAGEVNYGYTF.

J is TRBJ2-3 and V is TRBV13; maybe TRBD1 (6 bases). In germline, CDR1 is PRHDT, CDR2 FYEKMQ (reference sequence). Trimming shortened V by 6 bases and J by 6 bases, and 19 bases separated the two germline ends. This CDR3 has 15 residues. CDR3 nucleotide sequence: TGTGCCAGCAGTGGGGGCAGGGATCCCGCGGATACGCAGTATTTT. This translates into CASSGGRDPADTQYF.

This sequence joins TRBV5-6 and TRBJ2-1, with unresolved D. Per the germline V gene, CDR1 is SGHDT and CDR2 is YYEEEE. The CDR3 contains 13 residues. Trimming removed 0 bases at V and 10 bases at J, with 11 bases between. The CDR3, as DNA: TGTGCCAGCAGCTTGGCCGCGAGGCGCGAGCAGTTCTTC. The encoded protein is CASSLAARREQFF.

This sequence joins TRBV7-3 and TRBJ2-3, with a tentative D call TRBD1 (5 bases). CDR3 length: 13 amino acids. Trimming removed 2 bases from V and 6 bases from J, with 9 bases in between. The germline V gene has CDR1 SGHTA and CDR2 FQGTGA. CDR3 in amino acids: CASSLPPGDTQYF. The CDR3 DNA reads TGTGCCAGCAGCTTACCGCCAGGGGATACGCAGTATTTT. The full variable domain, with the rest looked up from reference TRBV7-3 and TRBJ2-3, is GAGVSQTPSNKVTEKGKYVELRCDPISGHTALYWYRQSLGQGPEFLIYFQGTGAADDSGLPNDRFFAVRPEGSVSTLKIQRTERGDSAVYLCASSLPPGDTQYFGPGTRLTVL.

The chain links TRBV29-1 to TRBJ2-1, with TRBD1 matching 10 bases. CDR1 and CDR2 (germline): SQVTM, ANQGSEA. The CDR3 consists of 16 residues. The V gene end was trimmed by 1 base and the J gene end by 3 bases; junction bases not matched to a gene: 6. CDR3 residues: CSVEGLGDRGYNEQFF. The CDR3 coding sequence is TGCAGCGTTGAAGGTCTGGGGGACAGGGGCTACAATGAGCAGTTCTTC.

The rearrangement links TRBV11-2 to TRBJ2-7, with 9 bases that match TRBD2. This CDR3 comprises 15 residues. Germline V gene data show CDR1 as SGHAT and CDR2 as FQNNGV. The V gene end was trimmed by 2 bases and the J gene end by 3 bases; junction bases not matched to a gene: 5. DNA of the CDR3: TGTGCCAGCAGCTTAACTGGCGGGAGGGACTACGAGCAGTACTTC. It translates to CASSLTGGRDYEQYF.

This clonotype was found once. The V and J genes are TRBV7-9 and TRBJ1-2; TRBD1 is a possible D gene (6 bases). The V gene's germline CDR1 is SEHNR and CDR2 FQNEAQ (reference sequence). This CDR3 is 13 amino acids long. CDR3 nucleotides: TGTGCGAGCGGGGGCAGCGTAACCTATGGCTACACCTTC. As protein: CASGGSVTYGYTF.

This clonotype appeared once. CDR3: CASSPPGTGKETQYF. DNA for the CDR3: TGTGCCAGCAGCCCGCCCGGGACAGGGAAAGAGACCCAGTACTTC. The chain carries TRBV7-8 and TRBJ2-5; 9 positions match TRBD1. The trim removed 5 bases at V and 3 bases at J, leaving 7 bases unmatched. The CDR3 is 15 amino acids. Germline CDR1 and CDR2: SGHVS and FQNEAQ. The full variable domain, its missing parts supplied by reference TRBV7-8 and TRBJ2-5, is GAGVSQSPRYKVAKRGQDVALRCDPISGHVSLFWYQQALGQGPEFLTYFQNEAQLDKSGLPSDRFFAERPEGSVSTLKIQRTQQEDSAVYLCASSPPGTGKETQYFGPGTRLLVL.

The chain uses TRBV3-1 and TRBJ2-3; unclear D gene. Trimming took off 1 base at V and 4 bases at J, with 15 bases between the two ends. CDR3 length: 16 amino acids. CDR1 is LGHDT and CDR2 is YNNKEL in the germline V gene (reference sequence). The CDR3 reads CASSQVVDAGADTQYF. CDR3 sequence (DNA): TGTGCCAGCAGCCAAGTGGTGGACGCAGGAGCAGATACGCAGTATTTT.

The V gene is TRBV20-1, the J gene TRBJ2-6, with D uncertain. V was clipped by 0 bases and J by 2 bases, with 14 bases between them. CDR1 DFQATT and CDR2 SNEGSKA come from the germline V gene (reference sequence). CDR3 length equals 17 residues. The CDR3 here is CSARDSLADPGANVLTF. In DNA form, the CDR3 reads TGCAGTGCTAGAGATTCCCTTGCGGACCCTGGGGCCAACGTCCTGACTTTC.

The chain employs TRBV12-3 or TRBV12-4 and TRBJ2-5; possibly TRBD1 for D (8 bases). Trimming took off 5 bases at V and 3 bases at J, with 19 bases between the two ends. The CDR3 has 16 amino acids. CDR3 residues: CASSPGRTGREETQYF. The DNA of the CDR3 is TGTGCCAGCAGTCCCGGACGGACAGGGAGGGAAGAGACCCAGTACTTC.

This clonotype occurred once. This sequence joins TRBV20-1 and TRBJ2-1; TRBD2 agrees at 10 bases. After removal of 1 base from V and 9 bases from J, the junction contained 9 bases not matched to a gene. Per the germline V gene, CDR1 is DFQATT and CDR2 is SNEGSKA (reference sequence). This CDR3 comprises 15 residues. CDR3 residues: CSARGEREGHGEQFF. CDR3 in DNA: TGCAGTGCTAGAGGGGAGCGGGAGGGCCATGGTGAGCAGTTCTTC.

This chain uses TRBV7-3 with TRBJ2-7; TRBD2 matches at 9 bases. Germline values: CDR1 SGHTA, CDR2 FQGTGA. J gave up 3 bases and V 5 bases, and 8 bases lay outside the gene matches. The CDR3 runs 15 residues. The CDR3 nucleotides read TGTGCCAGCAGCCAATCTAGCGGGACGATCTACGAGCAGTACTTC. Translating gives CASSQSSGTIYEQYF.

This clonotype was seen a single time. The CDR3 reads CASSIVGGANEQFF. In DNA form, the CDR3 reads TGTGCCAGTAGTATAGTAGGGGGCGCCAATGAGCAGTTCTTC. The chain combines TRBV19 with TRBJ2-1; 7 bases match TRBD1. CDR1 and CDR2 from the germline V gene are LNHDA and SQIVND (reference sequence). The J segment lost 6 bases and the V segment lost 1 base, leaving 3 bases of the junction unmatched. The CDR3 is made up of 14 amino acids.

V usage is TRBV9 and J usage is TRBJ2-1; 9 bases align to TRBD2. V dropped 5 bases and J dropped 9; count of bases not matched to a gene: 15. CDR1 is SGDLS, CDR2 YYNGEE, per germline. This CDR3 region has 16 residues. CDR3 DNA sequence: TGTGCCAGCAGTACGATAGCGGGAGTTGAGGGCGTTGAGCAGTTCTTC. As protein: CASSTIAGVEGVEQFF.

This clonotype was seen once. The chain employs TRBV29-1 and TRBJ2-7; D not resolved. The V end was cut by 5 bases, the J end by 3 bases, with 17 bases between. Germline CDR1 is SQVTM and CDR2 is ANQGSEA. The CDR3 runs 14 residues. In DNA form, the CDR3 reads TGCAGCGTTAACTCGGTGGGGTTAGTCTACGAGCAGTACTTC. Translated: CSVNSVGLVYEQYF.